One sample yielded the 10 T cell receptor beta chains listed below, sequenced in a study of T cell responses to AZD1222 COVID-19 vaccine (dated by TCRdb to the early 2020s). The time point label for this specimen denotes: baseline before first vaccination. To prepare the library, the immunoSEQ multiplex PCR assay was applied. In its TCRdb copy, this immuneACCESS table keeps in-frame sequences only and misses some clones. Where compared with another copy, unresolved V genes explain less than half of these, and the others have no known cause. This sample is represented by 20,000 to 25,000 clones; roughly 80% of them were singletons. Together, the top ten hold over 40% of the sample. The input for sequencing was peripheral blood, taken on day 0 of AZD1222 vaccination. All receptors come from an adult in good health.

This clone was found once. This sequence joins TRBV19 and TRBJ2-1; 7 bases align to TRBD2. The V gene's germline CDR1 is LNHDA and CDR2 SQIVND (reference sequence). This CDR3 spans 14 amino acids. Trimming removed 7 bases from V and 2 bases from J; junction bases left unmatched: 5. The CDR3 bases are TGTGCCAGTAAGGAGCGGGGCACCTACAATGAGCAGTTCTTC. It is translated as CASKERGTYNEQFF.

The chain carries TRBV19 and TRBJ2-6; 7 nucleotides align to TRBD1. Germline loops: CDR1 LNHDA, CDR2 SQIVND (reference sequence). The CDR3 is made up of 18 amino acids. V was clipped by 3 bases and J by 0 bases; unmatched bases: 8. The DNA for the CDR3 is TGTGCCAGTAGTATCTCAGGACAGGTGCTCTCTGGGGCCAACGTCCTGACTTTC. Amino acids: CASSISGQVLSGANVLTF.

The chain recombines TRBV30 with TRBJ1-5; TRBD1 aligns across 7 bases. With V trimmed by 5 bases and J by 2 bases, 6 bases remained unmatched. The CDR3 has 14 residues. The germline V gene encodes CDR1 GTSNPN and CDR2 SVGIG (reference sequence). The CDR3 sequence is CAWGQGVGNQPQHF. DNA for the CDR3: TGTGCCTGGGGGCAGGGGGTGGGCAATCAGCCCCAGCATTTT.

The chain links TRBV27 to TRBJ1-6; D remains unclear. Germline assignment: CDR1 MNHEY and CDR2 SMNVEV (reference sequence). This CDR3 comprises 13 residues. The V end was cut by 6 bases, the J end by 10 bases, with 13 bases between. CDR3 DNA sequence: TGTGCCAGCAGCAAAGGGTGGTTCTCACCCCTCCACTTT. This gives the protein CASSKGWFSPLHF.

The chain employs TRBV5-1 and TRBJ1-2, with a weak D call TRBD1 (6 bases). Trimming took off 2 bases at V and 7 bases at J, with 24 bases between the two ends. Per germline, CDR1 SGHRS and CDR2 YFSETQ. This CDR3 spans 17 amino acids. CDR3 loop: CASSLELTGQRESGYTF. The CDR3 DNA is TGCGCCAGCAGCTTAGAATTGACAGGACAGAGGGAGAGTGGCTACACCTTC.

The chain links TRBV14 to TRBJ2-1; D remains unclear. Germline V gene lookup returns CDR1 SGHDN and CDR2 FVKESK. The CDR3 length is 12 residues. Trimming pared 3 bases from V and 6 bases from J, leaving 6 bases between. The CDR3 spells CASSQTFNEQFF. The CDR3 DNA follows: TGTGCCAGCAGCCAGACGTTCAATGAGCAGTTCTTC. The variable domain in full, with the rest retrieved from reference TRBV14 and TRBJ2-1, is EAGVTQFPSHSVIEKGQTVTLRCDPISGHDNLYWYRRVMGKEIKFLLHFVKESKQDESGMPNNRFLAERTGGTYSTLKVQPAELEDSGVYFCASSQTFNEQFFGPGTRLTVL.

This rearrangement joins TRBV21-1 to TRBJ1-4; TRBD1, the D gene given by the table, was not confirmed from the DNA. TRBV21-1 is flagged as a pseudogene. The CDR3 is 16 residues long. CDR3 bases: TGTGCCAGCAGCAACATGGGACAGGGCTCTAATGAAAAACTGTTTTTT. Translated: CASSNMGQGSNEKLFF.

The chain links TRBV21-1 to TRBJ2-3; the D segment call TRBD2 is taken from the table without a DNA check. TRBV21-1 is listed as a pseudogene. The CDR3 sequence is 18 residues long. This CDR3 is CASSKVPFRGGGTDTQYF. DNA for the CDR3: TGTGCCAGCAGCAAAGTCCCCTTCCGGGGCGGGGGCACAGATACGCAGTATTTT.

This chain links TRBV30 with TRBJ2-7; 7 positions match TRBD1. Germline values: CDR1 GTSNPN, CDR2 SVGIG (reference sequence). Germline trimming cut 5 bases from V and 5 bases from J; bases unmatched to any gene: 3. This CDR3 contains 11 residues. The CDR3 DNA reads TGTGCCTGGGCTACAGGGGACGAGCAGTACTTC. Protein product: CAWATGDEQYF.

The chain has TRBV6-7 and TRBJ2-3; the D is unclear. TRBV6-7 is identified as an open reading frame with a role that is uncertain. This CDR3 is built from 17 residues. The V end lost 2 bases, the J end lost 0 bases, and 15 bases lay between the germline ends. CDR3 in DNA: TGTGCCAGCAGTTACCACTCACCAGAATATAGCACAGATACGCAGTATTTT. Translating gives CASSYHSPEYSTDTQYF.